This T cell receptor beta chain stems from a study of blood T cell repertoires in COVID-19. For the study at large: Sites in the United States, Italy and Spain provided acute and convalescent COVID-19 samples. From T cells, B-cell-depleted T cells, or PBMCs came the material, which was cDNA or gDNA.

In the original workflow: Amplified reference gene primers provided the basis for estimating nucleated cell counts. The assay was immunoSEQ multiplex PCR, and TCRdb's table has in-frame clones only and misses some. The DNA gave D and trimming, while V, J and clone size come from that table. The profile shows approximately 350,000 clones, under 95% of them singletons. This CDR3 is 15 amino acids long. Looked up from germline, CDR1 is SGHAT and CDR2 is FQNNGV. Trimming took off 5 bases at V and 6 bases at J, with 19 bases between the two ends. The clonotype originates from a woman younger than 35 who had recovered from COVID-19. This chain joins TRBV11-2 and TRBJ1-1, with unresolved D. Sequencing was done on a sample of peripheral blood. The CDR3 here is CASSPRTPGRSEAFF. The CDR3 bases are TGTGCCAGCAGCCCGAGGACTCCCGGTCGCTCTGAAGCTTTCTTT.